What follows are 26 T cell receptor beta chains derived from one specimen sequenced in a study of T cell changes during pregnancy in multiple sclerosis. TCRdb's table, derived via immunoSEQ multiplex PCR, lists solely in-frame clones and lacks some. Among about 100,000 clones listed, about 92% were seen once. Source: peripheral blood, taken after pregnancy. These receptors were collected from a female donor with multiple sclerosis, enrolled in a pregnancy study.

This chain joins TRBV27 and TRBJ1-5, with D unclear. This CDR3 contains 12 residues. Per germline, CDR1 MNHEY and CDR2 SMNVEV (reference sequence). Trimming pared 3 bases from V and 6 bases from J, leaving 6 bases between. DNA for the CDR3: TGTGCCAGCAGTTTTCCGGGTCAGCCCCAGCATTTT. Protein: CASSFPGQPQHF.

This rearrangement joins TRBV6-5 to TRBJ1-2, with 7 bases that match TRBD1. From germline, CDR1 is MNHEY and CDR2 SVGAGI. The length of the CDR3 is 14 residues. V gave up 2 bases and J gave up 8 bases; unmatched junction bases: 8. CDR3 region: CASSYSTGQRGYTF. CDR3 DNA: TGTGCCAGCAGTTACAGCACGGGACAGCGCGGCTACACCTTC.

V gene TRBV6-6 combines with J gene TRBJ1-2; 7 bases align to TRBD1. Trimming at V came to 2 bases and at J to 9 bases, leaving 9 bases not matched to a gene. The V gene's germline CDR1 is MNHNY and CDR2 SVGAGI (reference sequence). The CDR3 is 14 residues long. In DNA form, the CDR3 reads TGTGCCAGCAGTTACGGCAGGGGGTATGTGAGCTACACCTTC. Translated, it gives CASSYGRGYVSYTF.

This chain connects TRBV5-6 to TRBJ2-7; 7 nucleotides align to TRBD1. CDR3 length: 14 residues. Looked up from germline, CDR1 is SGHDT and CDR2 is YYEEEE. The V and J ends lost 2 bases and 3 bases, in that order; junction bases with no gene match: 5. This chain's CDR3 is CASSFGDSLYEQYF. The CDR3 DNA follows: TGTGCCAGCAGCTTCGGGGACAGCCTCTACGAGCAGTACTTC.

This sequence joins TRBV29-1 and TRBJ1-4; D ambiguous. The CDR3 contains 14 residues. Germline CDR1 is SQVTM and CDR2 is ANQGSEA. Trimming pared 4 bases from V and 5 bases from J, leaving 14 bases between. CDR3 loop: CSVVFMGLNEKLFF. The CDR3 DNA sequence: TGCAGCGTTGTCTTTATGGGCCTGAATGAAAAACTGTTTTTT.

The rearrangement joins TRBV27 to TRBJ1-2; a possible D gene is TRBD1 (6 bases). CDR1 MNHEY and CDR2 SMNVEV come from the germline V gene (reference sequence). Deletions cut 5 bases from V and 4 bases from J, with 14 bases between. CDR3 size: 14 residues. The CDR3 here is CASSLVRGSYGYTF. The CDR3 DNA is TGTGCCAGCAGTCTCGTCAGGGGTTCCTATGGCTACACCTTC.

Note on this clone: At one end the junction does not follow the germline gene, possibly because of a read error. The chain's CDR3 is CASIYTREGVKNF. DNA of the CDR3: TGTGCCAGCATATATACACGCGAGGGCGTGAAAAACTTC. V gene TRBV6-6 combines with J gene TRBJ2-4, with a weak D call TRBD2 (5 bases). The germline V gene encodes CDR1 MNHNY and CDR2 SVGAGI (reference sequence). The CDR3 runs 13 residues.

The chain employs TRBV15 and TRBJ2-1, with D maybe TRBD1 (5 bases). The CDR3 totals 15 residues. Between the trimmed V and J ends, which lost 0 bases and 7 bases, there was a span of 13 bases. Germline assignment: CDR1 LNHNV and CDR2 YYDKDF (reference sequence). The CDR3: CATSRDTFRGNEQFF. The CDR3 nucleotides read TGTGCCACCAGCAGAGATACTTTTAGGGGTAATGAGCAGTTCTTC.

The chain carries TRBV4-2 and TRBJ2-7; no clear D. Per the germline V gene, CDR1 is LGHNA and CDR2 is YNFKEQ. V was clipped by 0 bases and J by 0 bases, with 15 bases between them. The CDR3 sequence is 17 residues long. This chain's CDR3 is CASSQEENLIGSYEQYF. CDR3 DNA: TGTGCCAGCAGCCAAGAAGAGAACCTCATTGGCTCCTACGAGCAGTACTTC.

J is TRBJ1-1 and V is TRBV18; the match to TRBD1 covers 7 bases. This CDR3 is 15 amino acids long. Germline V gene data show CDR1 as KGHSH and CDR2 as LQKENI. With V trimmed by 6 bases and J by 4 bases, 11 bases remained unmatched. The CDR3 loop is CASSRIGQAPTEAFF. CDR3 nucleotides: TGTGCCAGCTCCCGAATAGGACAGGCCCCCACTGAAGCTTTCTTT.

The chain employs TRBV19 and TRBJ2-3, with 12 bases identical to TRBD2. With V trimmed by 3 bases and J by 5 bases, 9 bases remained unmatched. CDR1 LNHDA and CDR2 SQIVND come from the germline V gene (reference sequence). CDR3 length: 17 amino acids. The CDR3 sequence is CASSMTSGSNYEDTQYF. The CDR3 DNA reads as TGTGCCAGTAGTATGACTAGCGGGAGCAATTACGAAGATACGCAGTATTTT.

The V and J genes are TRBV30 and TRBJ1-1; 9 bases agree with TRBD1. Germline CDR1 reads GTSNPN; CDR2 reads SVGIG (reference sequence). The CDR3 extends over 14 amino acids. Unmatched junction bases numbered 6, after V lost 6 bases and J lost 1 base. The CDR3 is CACNRGLQNTEAFF. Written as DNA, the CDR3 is TGTGCCTGTAACAGGGGGCTACAGAACACTGAAGCTTTCTTT. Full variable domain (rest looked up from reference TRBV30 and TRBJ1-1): SQTIHQWPATLVQPVGSPLSLECTVEGTSNPNLYWYRQAAGRGLQLLFYSVGIGQISSEVPQNLSASRPQDRQFILSSKKLLLSDSGFYLCACNRGLQNTEAFFGQGTRLTVV.

Here the CDR3 reads CASSAGRDRLGNTIYF. The CDR3 region has the DNA TGTGCCAGCAGCGCGGGAAGGGACAGGTTAGGAAACACCATATATTTT. The chain couples TRBV13 to TRBJ1-3; TRBD1 aligns across 8 bases. Trimming cost V 5 bases and J 4 bases; bases outside gene matches: 10. The CDR3 spans 16 residues. Germline V gene data show CDR1 as PRHDT and CDR2 as FYEKMQ (reference sequence).

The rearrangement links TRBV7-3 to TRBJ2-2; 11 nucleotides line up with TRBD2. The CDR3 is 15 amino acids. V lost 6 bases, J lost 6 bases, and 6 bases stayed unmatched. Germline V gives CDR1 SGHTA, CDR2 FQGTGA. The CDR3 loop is CASRSTSGAPGELFF. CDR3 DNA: TGTGCCAGCAGATCGACTAGCGGGGCTCCCGGGGAGCTGTTTTTT.

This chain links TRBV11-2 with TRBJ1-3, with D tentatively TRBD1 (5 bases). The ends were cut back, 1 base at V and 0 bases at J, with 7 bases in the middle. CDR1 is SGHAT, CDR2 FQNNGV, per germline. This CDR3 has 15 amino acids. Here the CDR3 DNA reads TGTGCCAGCAGCTTAGTAGGGGTCTCTGGAAACACCATATATTTT. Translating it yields CASSLVGVSGNTIYF.

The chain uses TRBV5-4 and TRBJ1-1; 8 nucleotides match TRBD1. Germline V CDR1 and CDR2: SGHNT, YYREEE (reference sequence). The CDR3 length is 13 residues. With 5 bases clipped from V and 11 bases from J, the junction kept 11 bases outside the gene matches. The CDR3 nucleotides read TGTGCCAGCAGTCCATCCGGGACAGGAGTCGCTTTCTTT. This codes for CASSPSGTGVAFF.

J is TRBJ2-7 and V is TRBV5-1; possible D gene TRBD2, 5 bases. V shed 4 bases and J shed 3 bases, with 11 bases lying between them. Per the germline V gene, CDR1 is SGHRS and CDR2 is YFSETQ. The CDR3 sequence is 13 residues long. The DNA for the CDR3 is TGCGCCAGCAGCCGAACCGGGAACTACGAGCAGTACTTC. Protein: CASSRTGNYEQYF.

The CDR3 is CASSQVPTEKLFF. CDR3 sequence (DNA): TGTGCCAGCAGCCAAGTCCCGACAGAAAAACTGTTTTTT. The chain links TRBV14 to TRBJ1-4; D gene uncertain. Trimming removed 1 base from V and 8 bases from J, with 8 bases in between. The CDR3 is made up of 13 amino acids. The V gene's germline CDR1 is SGHDN and CDR2 FVKESK.

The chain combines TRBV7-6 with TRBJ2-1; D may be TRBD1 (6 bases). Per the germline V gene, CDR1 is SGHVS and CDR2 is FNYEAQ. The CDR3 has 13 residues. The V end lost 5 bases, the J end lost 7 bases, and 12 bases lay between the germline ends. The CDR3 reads CASSLDRFNEQFF. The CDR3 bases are TGTGCCAGCAGCCTCGACAGGTTTAATGAGCAGTTCTTC.

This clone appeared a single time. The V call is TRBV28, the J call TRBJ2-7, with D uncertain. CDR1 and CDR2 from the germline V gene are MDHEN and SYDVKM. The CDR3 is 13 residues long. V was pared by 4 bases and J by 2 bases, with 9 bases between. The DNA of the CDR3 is TGTGCCAGCAGTTGGAACACAGCCTACGAGCAGTACTTC. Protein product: CASSWNTAYEQYF. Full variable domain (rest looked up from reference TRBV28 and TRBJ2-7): DVKVTQSSRYLVKRTGEKVFLECVQDMDHENMFWYRQDPGLGLRLIYFSYDVKMKEKGDIPEGYSVSREKKERFSLILESASTNQTSMYLCASSWNTAYEQYFGPGTRLTVT.

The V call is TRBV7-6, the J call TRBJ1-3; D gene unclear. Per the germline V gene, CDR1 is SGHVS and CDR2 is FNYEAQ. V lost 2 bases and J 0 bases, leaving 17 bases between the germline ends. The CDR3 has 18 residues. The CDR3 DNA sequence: TGTGCCAGCAGCTTAAGTTCCCTAGTCCGCGGCTCTGGAAACACCATATATTTT. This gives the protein CASSLSSLVRGSGNTIYF.

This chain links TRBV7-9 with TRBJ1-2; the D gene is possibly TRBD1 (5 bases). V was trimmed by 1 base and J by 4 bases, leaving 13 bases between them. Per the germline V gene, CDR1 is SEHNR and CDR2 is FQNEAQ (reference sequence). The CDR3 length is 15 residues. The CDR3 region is CASSLVVGPGYGYTF. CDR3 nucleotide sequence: TGTGCCAGCAGCTTAGTGGTGGGGCCGGGCTATGGCTACACCTTC.

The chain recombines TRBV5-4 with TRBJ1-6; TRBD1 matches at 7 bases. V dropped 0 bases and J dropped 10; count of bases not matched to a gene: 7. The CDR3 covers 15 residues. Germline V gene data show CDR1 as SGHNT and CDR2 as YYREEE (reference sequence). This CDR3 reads CASSLGGTEESPLHF. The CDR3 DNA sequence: TGTGCCAGCAGCTTGGGGGGGACAGAAGAATCACCCCTCCACTTT.

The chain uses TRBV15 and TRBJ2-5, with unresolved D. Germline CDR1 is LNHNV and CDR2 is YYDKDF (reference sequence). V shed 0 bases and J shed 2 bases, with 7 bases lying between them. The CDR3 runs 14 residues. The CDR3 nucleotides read TGTGCCACCAGCAGAGATGTCGGGCAAGAGACCCAGTACTTC. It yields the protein CATSRDVGQETQYF.

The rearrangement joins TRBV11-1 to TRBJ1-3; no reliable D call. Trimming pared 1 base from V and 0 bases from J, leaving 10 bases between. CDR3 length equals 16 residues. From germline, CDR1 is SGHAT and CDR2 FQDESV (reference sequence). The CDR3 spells CASSLEDGGSGNTIYF. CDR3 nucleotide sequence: TGTGCCAGCAGCTTAGAGGACGGAGGCTCTGGAAACACCATATATTTT.

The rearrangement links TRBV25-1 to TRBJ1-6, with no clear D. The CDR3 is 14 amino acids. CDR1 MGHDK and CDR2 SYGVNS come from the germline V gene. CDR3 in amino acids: CASGESSYNSPLHF. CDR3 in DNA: TGTGCTAGCGGAGAGAGCTCCTATAATTCACCCCTCCACTTT. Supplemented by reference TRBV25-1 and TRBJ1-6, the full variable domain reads EADIYQTPRYLVIGTGKKITLECSQTMGHDKMYWYQQDPGMELHLIHYSYGVNSTEKGDLSSESTVSRIRTEHFPLTLESARPSHTSQYLCASGESSYNSPLHFGNGTRLTVT.